This T cell receptor beta chain was found in a study of cytomegalovirus exposure and HLA in healthy donors. The trim removed 6 bases at V and 2 bases at J, leaving 0 bases unmatched. Per the germline V gene, CDR1 is MNHEY and CDR2 is SMNVEV (reference sequence). The CDR3 totals 12 residues. Study results and caveats: Through in vitro validation, a few CMV-associated chains were shown to be specific for CMV antigens.

Healthy bone marrow donors made up the cohort. On this clone itself: The antigen remains undetermined. Other DNA sequences in this specimen translate into the identical CDR3.

The PCR used 60 Vbeta and 13 Jbeta primers. In the source study's methods: The count from a later analysis was tens of millions of unique TCR beta chains, around 10 million of them shared. The data were produced by immunoSEQ multiplex PCR, yet TCRdb's version contains in-frame clones alone and is incomplete. V and J calls and clone size are as listed in that table; D and trimming were resolved from the DNA. Its table lists around 200,000 clones. The sequence was collected from a girl aged 2 to 9 in good health and CMV-seropositive. Material for sequencing was PBMCs. The rearrangement uses TRBV27 and TRBJ1-2; 7 bases are shared with TRBD1. The CDR3 sequence: CASRQGNYGYTF. The CDR3 DNA is TGTGCCAGCAGACAGGGGAACTATGGCTACACCTTC.